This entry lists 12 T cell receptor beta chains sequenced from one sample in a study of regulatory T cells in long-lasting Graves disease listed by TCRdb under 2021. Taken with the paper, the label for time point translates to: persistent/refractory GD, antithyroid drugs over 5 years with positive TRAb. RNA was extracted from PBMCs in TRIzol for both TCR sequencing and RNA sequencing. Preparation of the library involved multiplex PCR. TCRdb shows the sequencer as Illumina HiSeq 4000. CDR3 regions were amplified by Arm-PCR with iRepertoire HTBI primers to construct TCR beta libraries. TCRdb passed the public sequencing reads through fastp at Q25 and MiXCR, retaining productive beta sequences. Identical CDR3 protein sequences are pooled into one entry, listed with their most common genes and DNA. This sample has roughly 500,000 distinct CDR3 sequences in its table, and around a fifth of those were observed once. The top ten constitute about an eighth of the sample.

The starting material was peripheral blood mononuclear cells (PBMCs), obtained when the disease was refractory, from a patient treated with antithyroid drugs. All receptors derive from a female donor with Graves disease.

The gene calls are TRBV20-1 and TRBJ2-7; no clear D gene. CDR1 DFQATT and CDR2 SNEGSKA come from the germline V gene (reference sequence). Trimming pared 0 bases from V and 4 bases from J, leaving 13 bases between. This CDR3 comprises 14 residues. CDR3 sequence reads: CSARDLGKPYEQYF. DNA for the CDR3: TGCAGTGCTAGAGATCTGGGCAAGCCTTACGAGCAGTACTTC.

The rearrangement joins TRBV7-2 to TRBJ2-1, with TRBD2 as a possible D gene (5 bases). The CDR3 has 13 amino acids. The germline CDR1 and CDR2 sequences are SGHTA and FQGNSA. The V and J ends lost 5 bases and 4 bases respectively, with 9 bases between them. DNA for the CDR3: TGTGCCAGCAGCCGGGGAGCTTACAATGAGCAGTTCTTC. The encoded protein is CASSRGAYNEQFF.

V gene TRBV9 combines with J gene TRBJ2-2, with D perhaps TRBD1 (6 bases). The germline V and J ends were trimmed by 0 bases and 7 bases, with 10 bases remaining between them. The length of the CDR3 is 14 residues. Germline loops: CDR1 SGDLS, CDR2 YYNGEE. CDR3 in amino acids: CASSVDWGHGELFF. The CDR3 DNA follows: TGTGCCAGCAGCGTAGATTGGGGGCACGGGGAGCTGTTTTTT.

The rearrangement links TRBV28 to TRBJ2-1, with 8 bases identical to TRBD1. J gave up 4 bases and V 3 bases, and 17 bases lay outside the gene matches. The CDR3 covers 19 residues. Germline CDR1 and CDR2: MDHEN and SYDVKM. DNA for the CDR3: TGTGCCAGCAGTTTCGACAGGGGCCTACCTACCAACCTATACAATGAGCAGTTCTTC. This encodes CASSFDRGLPTNLYNEQFF.

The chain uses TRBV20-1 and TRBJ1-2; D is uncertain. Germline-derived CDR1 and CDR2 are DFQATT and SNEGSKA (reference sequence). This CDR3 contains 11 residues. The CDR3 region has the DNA TGCAGCGCCCAGGACGGTTATGGCTACACCTTC. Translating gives CSAQDGYGYTF.

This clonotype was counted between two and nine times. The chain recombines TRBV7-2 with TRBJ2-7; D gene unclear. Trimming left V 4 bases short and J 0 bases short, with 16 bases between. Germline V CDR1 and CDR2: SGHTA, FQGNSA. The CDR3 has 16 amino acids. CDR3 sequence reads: CASSWKVALNSYEQYF. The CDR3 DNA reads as TGTGCCAGCAGCTGGAAAGTGGCACTGAACTCCTACGAGCAGTACTTC.

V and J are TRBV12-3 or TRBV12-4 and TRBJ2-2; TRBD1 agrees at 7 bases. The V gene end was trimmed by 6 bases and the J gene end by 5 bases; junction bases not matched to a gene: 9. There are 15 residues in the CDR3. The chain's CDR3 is CASRPQGEWTGELFF. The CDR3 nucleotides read TGTGCCAGCAGGCCGCAGGGGGAATGGACCGGGGAGCTGTTTTTT.

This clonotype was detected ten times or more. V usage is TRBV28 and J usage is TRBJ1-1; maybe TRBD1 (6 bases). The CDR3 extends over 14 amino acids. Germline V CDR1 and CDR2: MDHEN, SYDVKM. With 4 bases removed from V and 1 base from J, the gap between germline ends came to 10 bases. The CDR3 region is CASSYTQGNTEAFF. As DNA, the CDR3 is TGTGCCAGCAGTTACACACAGGGGAACACTGAAGCTTTCTTT.

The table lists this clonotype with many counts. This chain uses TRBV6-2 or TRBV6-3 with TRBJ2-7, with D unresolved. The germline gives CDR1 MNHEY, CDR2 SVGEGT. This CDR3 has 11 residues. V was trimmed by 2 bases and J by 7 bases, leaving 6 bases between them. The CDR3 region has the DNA TGTGCCAGCAGTTACATAGGGGAGCAGTACTTC. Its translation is CASSYIGEQYF.

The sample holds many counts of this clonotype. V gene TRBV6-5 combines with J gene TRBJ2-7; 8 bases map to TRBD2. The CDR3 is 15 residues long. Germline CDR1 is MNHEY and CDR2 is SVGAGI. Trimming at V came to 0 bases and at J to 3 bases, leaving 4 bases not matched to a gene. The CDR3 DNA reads TGTGCCAGCAGTTACTCGAGGCTAGCGGGCTACGAGCAGTACTTC. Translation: CASSYSRLAGYEQYF.

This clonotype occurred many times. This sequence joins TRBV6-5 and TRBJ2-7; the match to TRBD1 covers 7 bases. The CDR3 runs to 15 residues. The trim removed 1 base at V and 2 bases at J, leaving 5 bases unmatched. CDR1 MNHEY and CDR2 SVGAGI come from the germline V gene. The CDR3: CASSYFRDRTYEQYF. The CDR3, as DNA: TGTGCCAGCAGTTACTTTCGGGACAGAACCTACGAGCAGTACTTC.

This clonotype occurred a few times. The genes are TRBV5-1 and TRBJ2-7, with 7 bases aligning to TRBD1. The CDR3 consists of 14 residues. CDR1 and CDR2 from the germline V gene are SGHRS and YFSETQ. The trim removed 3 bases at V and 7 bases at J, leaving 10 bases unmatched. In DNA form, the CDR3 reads TGCGCCAGCAGCTCGGGACAGAACTACGATGAGCAGTACTTC. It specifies CASSSGQNYDEQYF.